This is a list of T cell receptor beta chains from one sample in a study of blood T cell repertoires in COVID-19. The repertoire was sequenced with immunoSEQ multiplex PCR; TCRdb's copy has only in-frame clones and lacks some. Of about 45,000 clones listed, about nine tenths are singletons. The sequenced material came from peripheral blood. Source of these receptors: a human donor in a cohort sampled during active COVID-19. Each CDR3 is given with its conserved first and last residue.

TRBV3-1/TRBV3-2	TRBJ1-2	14	CASSQDGRALDYTF
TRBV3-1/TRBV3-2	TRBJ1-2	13	CASRNRVESGYTF
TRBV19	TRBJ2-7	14	CASSSQGLAYEQYF
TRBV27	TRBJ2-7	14	CASSFSIGGYEQYF
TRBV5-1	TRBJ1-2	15	CASARDRGSNYGYTF
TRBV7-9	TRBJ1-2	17	CASSHHLLFDRNYGYTF
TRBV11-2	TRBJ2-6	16	CASNHLTGSGANVLTF
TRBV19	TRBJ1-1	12	CASAWGGTEAFF
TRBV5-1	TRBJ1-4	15	CASSLGRIEDEKLFF
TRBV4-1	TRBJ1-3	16	CASSQDLGFLGNTIYF
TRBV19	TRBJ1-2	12	CASSPLNYGYTF
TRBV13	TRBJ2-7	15	CASSVPGTGTYEQYF
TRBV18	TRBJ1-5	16	CASSPQSGYSNQPQHF
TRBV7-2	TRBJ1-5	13	CASSRTGFQPQHF
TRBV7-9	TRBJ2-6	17	CASRGTGGLAGANVLTF
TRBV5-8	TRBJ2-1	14	CASSLQRGNNEQFF
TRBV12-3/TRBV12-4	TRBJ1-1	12	CASSSRGTEAFF
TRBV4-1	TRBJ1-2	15	CASSQTPETNYGYTF
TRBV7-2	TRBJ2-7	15	CASSPQRGALGEQYF
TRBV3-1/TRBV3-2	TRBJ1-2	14	CASSPGQGGYGYTF
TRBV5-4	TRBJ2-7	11	CASSTGVEQYF
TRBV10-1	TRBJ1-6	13	CASTDLRGSPLHF
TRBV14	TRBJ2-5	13	CASSLRGQETQYF
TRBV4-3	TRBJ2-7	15	CASSQGTGGAYEQYF
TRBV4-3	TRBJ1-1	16	CASSQDLPVSGTEAFF
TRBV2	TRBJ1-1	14	CASSVGRAGTEAFF
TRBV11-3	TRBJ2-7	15	CASSFSLGGSYEQYF
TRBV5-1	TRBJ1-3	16	CASSLSTGLSGNTIYF
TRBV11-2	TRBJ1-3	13	CASSSGDGNTIYF